This T cell receptor beta chain was recovered during a study of blood T cell repertoires in COVID-19. Study as a whole: Acute and convalescent COVID-19 samples came from the United States, Italy and Spain.

Profiling relied on immunoSEQ multiplex PCR, and the TCRdb table lists in-frame clones only, not all of them. The data contain roughly 290,000 clones, about nine tenths of them singletons. Germline lookup yields CDR1 SQVTM and CDR2 ANQGSEA. J gave up 5 bases and V 7 bases, and 9 bases lay outside the gene matches. The CDR3 length is 14 residues. The chain links TRBV29-1 to TRBJ1-1, with TRBD1 matching over 11 bases. The sequenced sample was peripheral blood. The clonotype was recovered from a woman in her thirties with COVID-19, enrolled during active disease. CDR3 residues: CSASPGTGGTEAFF. The DNA of the CDR3 is TGCAGCGCGTCACCCGGGACAGGGGGGACTGAAGCTTTCTTT. Full variable domain (remainder filled in from reference TRBV29-1 and TRBJ1-1): SAVISQKPSRDICQRGTSLTIQCQVDSQVTMMFWYRQQPGQSLTLIATANQGSEATYESGFVIDKFPISRPNLTFSTLTVSNMSPEDSSIYLCSASPGTGGTEAFFGQGTRLTVV.